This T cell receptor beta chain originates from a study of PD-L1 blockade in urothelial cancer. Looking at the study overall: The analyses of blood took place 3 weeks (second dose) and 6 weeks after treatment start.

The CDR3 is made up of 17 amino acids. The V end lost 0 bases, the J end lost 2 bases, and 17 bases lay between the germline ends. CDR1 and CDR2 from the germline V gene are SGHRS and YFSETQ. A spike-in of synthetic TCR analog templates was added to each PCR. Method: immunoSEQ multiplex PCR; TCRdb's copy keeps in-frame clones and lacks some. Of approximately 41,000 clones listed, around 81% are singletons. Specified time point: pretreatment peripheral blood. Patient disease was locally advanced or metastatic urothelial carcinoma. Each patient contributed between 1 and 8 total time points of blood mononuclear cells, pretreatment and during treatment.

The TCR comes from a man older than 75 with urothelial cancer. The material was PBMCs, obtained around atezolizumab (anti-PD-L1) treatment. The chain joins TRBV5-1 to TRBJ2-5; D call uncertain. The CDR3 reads CASSLGLTLKRQETQYF. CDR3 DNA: TGCGCCAGCAGCTTGGGCCTGACACTGAAGAGACAAGAGACCCAGTACTTC. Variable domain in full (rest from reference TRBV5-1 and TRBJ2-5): KAGVTQTPRYLIKTRGQQVTLSCSPISGHRSVSWYQQTPGQGLQFLFEYFSETQRNKGNFPGRFSGRQFSNSRSEMNVSTLELGDSALYLCASSLGLTLKRQETQYFGPGTRLLVL.